This T cell receptor beta chain was obtained from a study of identical twins. On this clonotype itself: The junction and the germline gene differ at one end; a read error may be behind it.

Germline V gives CDR1 SGHKS, CDR2 YYEKEE (reference sequence). This CDR3 is 16 amino acids long. TCRdb re-called the 5' RACE reads with MiXCR, one entry per CDR3 protein. The table includes some 560,000 distinct CDR3 sequences, approximately 9.6% detected once. The same sample was also used in a study of yellow fever vaccine responses in identical twins.

The sequenced sample consisted of PBMCs. This sequence originates from a woman aged 18-29 years in good health. The gene calls are TRBV5-5 and TRBJ2-7; D gene unclear. The CDR3 is CDSSLVGTTDSYEQYF. CDR3 DNA sequence: TGTGACAGCAGCTTGGTCGGTACGACTGACTCCTACGAGCAGTACTTC.